The T cell receptor beta chain under discussion was sequenced for a study of cytomegalovirus exposure and HLA in healthy donors. The wider study: Prior work identified 100 million to 130 million unique TCR beta sequences in about 179 million T cells. General study results and limits: CMV antigen specificity of a few CMV-associated chains was confirmed in vitro.

Germline lookup yields CDR1 MGHRA and CDR2 YSYEKL. The CDR3 sequence is 15 residues long. Trimming shortened V by 7 bases and J by 0 bases, and 10 bases separated the two germline ends. This clone was seen just once. Its specificity is not known. The PCR ran on 60 Vbeta and 13 Jbeta primers. Profiled with immunoSEQ multiplex PCR; TCRdb holds only in-frame clones, not every one. The sample gives 150,000 to 200,000 clones, approximately 82% of which show up once; approximately 2% is in the top ten. The receptor was isolated from a woman under 30 in good health and CMV-seropositive. Sequencing was carried out using PBMCs. The V gene is TRBV4-1, the J gene TRBJ2-6, with D possibly being TRBD1 (5 bases). CDR3 in amino acids: CASTRASSGANVLTF. The DNA of the CDR3 is TGCGCCAGCACCAGGGCCTCCTCTGGGGCCAACGTCCTGACTTTC.